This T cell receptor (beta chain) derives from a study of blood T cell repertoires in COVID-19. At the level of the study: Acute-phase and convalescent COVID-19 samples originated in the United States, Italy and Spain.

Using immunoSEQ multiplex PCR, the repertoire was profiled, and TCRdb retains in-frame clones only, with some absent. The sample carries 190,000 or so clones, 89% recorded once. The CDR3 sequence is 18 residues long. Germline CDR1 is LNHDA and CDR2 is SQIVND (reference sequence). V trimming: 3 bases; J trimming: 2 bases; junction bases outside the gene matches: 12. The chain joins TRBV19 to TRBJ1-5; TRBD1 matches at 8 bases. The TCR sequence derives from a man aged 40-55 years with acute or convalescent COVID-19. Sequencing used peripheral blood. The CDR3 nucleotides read TGTGCCAGTAGTATTTGGGGGACAGGAGGACGTGGCAATCAGCCCCAGCATTTT. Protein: CASSIWGTGGRGNQPQHF.